Here is one T cell receptor (beta chain) with its context. These data are taken from a study of blood T cell repertoires in COVID-19. Per the original methods: Researchers report that nucleated cell counts were estimated from reference gene primer amplification. Profiled with immunoSEQ multiplex PCR; TCRdb holds only in-frame clones, not every one. V, J and clone size are those of that table, while D and trimming were read from the DNA. The data contain 350,000 to 400,000 clones, 86% of them seen just once; the ten biggest clones take up 7% to 7.5%. This CDR3 is 12 amino acids long. V was shortened by 4 bases and J by 2 bases, with 3 bases between the two germline ends. The germline V gene has CDR1 SGHTA and CDR2 FQGNSA.

The sample consisted of peripheral blood. The chain joins TRBV7-2 to TRBJ1-5; D not resolved. The origin of this receptor is a woman aged 55-69 years with COVID-19, enrolled during active disease. The CDR3 spells CASSSGNQPQHF. The DNA for the CDR3 is TGTGCCAGCAGCTCCGGCAATCAGCCCCAGCATTTT.